This entry lists 2 T cell receptor beta chains sequenced from one sample in a study of cytomegalovirus exposure and HLA in healthy donors (dated by TCRdb to the late 2010s). Receptor amplification or capture employed the immunoSEQ multiplex PCR assay. As stored in TCRdb, this immuneACCESS dataset retains in-frame rearrangements with V and J assigned. A fraction of the clones does not appear; measured against another copy, unresolved V genes explain less than half of the discrepancy, and the remainder lacks a known reason. A total of some 170,000 clones appear in this sample, roughly 86% of them only once. The top ten clonotypes cover around 10% of the sample. Material: PBMCs. Every receptor here comes from a woman younger than 30 in good health and CMV-seropositive.

This chain links TRBV6-1 with TRBJ1-4; 9 nucleotides agree with TRBD1. Trimming removed 1 base from V and 6 bases from J; junction bases left unmatched: 3. The CDR3 sequence is 15 residues long. Germline V CDR1 and CDR2: MNHNS, SASEGT. The CDR3 loop is CASSEGGTGYEKLFF. Here the CDR3 DNA reads TGTGCCAGCAGTGAAGGCGGGACAGGGTATGAAAAACTGTTTTTT.

In its sample, this clone was seen many times. This chain uses TRBV28 with TRBJ2-2; TRBD1 matches at 7 bases. The trim removed 6 bases at V and 3 bases at J, leaving 7 bases unmatched. Germline lookup yields CDR1 MDHEN and CDR2 SYDVKM. The CDR3 is made up of 15 amino acids. This CDR3 reads CASSTGTAHTGELFF. As DNA, the CDR3 is TGTGCCAGCAGCACCGGGACAGCCCACACCGGGGAGCTGTTTTTT.